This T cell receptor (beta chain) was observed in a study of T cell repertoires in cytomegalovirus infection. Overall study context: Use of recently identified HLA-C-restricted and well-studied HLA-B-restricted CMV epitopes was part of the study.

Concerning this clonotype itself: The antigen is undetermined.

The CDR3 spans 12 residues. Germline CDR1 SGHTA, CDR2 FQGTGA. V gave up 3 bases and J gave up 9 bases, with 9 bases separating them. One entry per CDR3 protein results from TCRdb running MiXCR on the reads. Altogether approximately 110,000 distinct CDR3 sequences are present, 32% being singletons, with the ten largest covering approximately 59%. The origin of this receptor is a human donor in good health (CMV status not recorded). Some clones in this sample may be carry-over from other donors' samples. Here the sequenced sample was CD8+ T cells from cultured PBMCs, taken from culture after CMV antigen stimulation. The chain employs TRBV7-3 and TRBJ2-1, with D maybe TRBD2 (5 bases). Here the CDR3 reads CASSFYRGEQFF. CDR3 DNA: TGTGCCAGCAGCTTTTATCGGGGTGAGCAGTTCTTC.